This T cell receptor beta chain was recorded in a study of shared clonotypes between healthy human individuals. Naive CD8 cells comprised CD45RO-negative, CCR7-positively selected cells, excluding terminally differentiated effector memory CD45RA+ cells. Some clones are missing from TCRdb's copy, which holds only in-frame ones; the method was immunoSEQ multiplex PCR. Altogether some 2,000,000 clones are present, 85% to 95% being singletons, with the ten largest covering roughly 1%. The CDR3 covers 20 residues. V lost 0 bases and J 2 bases, leaving 26 bases between the germline ends. CDR1 is MGHRA, CDR2 YSYEKL, per germline.

The source material was naive CD8+ T cells sorted from blood. The sequence was obtained from a man between 18 and 35 years old in good health. The chain employs TRBV4-1 and TRBJ2-7; tentative D call: TRBD2 (6 bases). The CDR3 reads CASSQDGGRGRTTRTYEQYF. The CDR3 coding sequence is TGCGCCAGCAGCCAAGATGGAGGACGGGGTAGGACGACTAGAACCTACGAGCAGTACTTC.